The T cell receptor (beta chain) under discussion was sequenced for a study of shared clonotypes between healthy human individuals. CD45RO-negative CD8 cells positively selected for CCR7 made up the naive population, which excluded terminally differentiated effector memory CD45RA+ cells. Clones were read by immunoSEQ multiplex PCR, and TCRdb kept only the in-frame ones, dropping some. The sample lists millions of clones, about 95% occurring once. Germline CDR1 reads SGDLS; CDR2 reads YYNGEE. This CDR3 is 14 amino acids long. V lost 0 bases and J 2 bases, leaving 9 bases between the germline ends. This clone was seen just once. The antigen is undetermined. Overall study results and limits: Among donors, the sharing of clonotypes was expected to be influenced by sequencing depth. Shared clonotypes: about 5.3% naive CD4, 3% to 3.5% naive CD8, less than 2.5% memory CD4, more than 0.3% memory CD8. What rarefaction showed was incomplete sorted-subset sequencing despite large depth.

Sequencing input: naive CD8+ T cells sorted from blood. This TCR derives from a man aged 18-30 years in good health. This sequence joins TRBV9 and TRBJ2-7, with D tentatively TRBD1 (6 bases). CDR3 sequence reads: CASSVGRQAYEQYF. CDR3 DNA sequence: TGTGCCAGCAGCGTAGGGAGACAGGCCTACGAGCAGTACTTC.